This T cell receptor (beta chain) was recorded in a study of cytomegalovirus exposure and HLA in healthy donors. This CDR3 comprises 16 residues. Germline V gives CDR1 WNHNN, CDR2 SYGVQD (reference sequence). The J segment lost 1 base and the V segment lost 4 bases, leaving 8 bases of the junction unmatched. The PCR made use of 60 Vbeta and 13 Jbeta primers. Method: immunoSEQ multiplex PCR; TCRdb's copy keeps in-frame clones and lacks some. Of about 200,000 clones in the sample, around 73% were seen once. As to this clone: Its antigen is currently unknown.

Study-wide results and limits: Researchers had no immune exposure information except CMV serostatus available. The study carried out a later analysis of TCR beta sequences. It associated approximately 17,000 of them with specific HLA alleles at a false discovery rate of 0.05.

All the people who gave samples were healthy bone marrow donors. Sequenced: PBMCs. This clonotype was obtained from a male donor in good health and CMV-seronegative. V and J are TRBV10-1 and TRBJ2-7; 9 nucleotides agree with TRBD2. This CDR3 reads CASSAQREEESYEQYF. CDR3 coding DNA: TGCGCCAGCAGTGCGCAGCGGGAGGAAGAGTCCTACGAGCAGTACTTC.